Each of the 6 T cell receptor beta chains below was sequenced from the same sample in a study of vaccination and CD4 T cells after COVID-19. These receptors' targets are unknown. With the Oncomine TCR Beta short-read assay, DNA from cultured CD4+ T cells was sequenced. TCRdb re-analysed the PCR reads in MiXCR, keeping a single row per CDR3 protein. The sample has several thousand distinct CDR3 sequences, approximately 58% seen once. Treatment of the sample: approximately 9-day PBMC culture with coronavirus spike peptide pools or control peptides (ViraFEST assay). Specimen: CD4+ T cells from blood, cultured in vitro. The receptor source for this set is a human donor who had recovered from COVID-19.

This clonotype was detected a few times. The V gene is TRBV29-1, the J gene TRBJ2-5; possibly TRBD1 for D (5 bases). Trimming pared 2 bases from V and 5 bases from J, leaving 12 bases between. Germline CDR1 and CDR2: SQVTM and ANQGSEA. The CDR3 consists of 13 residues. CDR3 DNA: TGCAGCGTTGAACAGGGCAATGGGGAGACCCAGTACTTC. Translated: CSVEQGNGETQYF.

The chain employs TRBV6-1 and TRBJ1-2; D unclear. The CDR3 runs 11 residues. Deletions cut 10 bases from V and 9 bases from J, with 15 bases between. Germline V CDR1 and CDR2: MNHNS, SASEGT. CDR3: CATQRANRYTF. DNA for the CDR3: TGTGCCACCCAAAGGGCGAACCGCTACACCTTC.

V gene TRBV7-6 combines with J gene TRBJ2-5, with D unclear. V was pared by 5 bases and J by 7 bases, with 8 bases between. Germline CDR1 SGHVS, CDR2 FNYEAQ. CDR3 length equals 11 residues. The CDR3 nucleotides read TGTGCCAGCAGCGATATCGGGACCCAGTACTTC. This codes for CASSDIGTQYF.

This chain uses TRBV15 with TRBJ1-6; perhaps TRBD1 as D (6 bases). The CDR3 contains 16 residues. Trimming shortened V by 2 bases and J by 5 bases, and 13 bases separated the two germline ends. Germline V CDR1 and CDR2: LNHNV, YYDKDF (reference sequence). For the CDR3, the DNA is TGTGCCACCAGCAGATCACCGAGGGGGGATAATTCACCCCTCCACTTT. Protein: CATSRSPRGDNSPLHF.

CDR3 loop: CATSRDGPVYGYTF. CDR3 nucleotide sequence: TGTGCCACCAGCAGAGATGGGCCTGTCTATGGCTACACCTTC. This chain joins TRBV15 and TRBJ1-2; no definite D call. Germline-derived CDR1 and CDR2 are LNHNV and YYDKDF (reference sequence). The CDR3 loop spans 14 amino acids. Trimming pared 0 bases from V and 4 bases from J, leaving 9 bases between.

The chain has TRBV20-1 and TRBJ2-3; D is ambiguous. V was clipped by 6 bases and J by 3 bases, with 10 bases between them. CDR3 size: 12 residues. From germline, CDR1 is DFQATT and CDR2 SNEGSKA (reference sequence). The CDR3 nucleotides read TGCAGTGCCCCGGCCCTTACAGATACGCAGTATTTT. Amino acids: CSAPALTDTQYF.